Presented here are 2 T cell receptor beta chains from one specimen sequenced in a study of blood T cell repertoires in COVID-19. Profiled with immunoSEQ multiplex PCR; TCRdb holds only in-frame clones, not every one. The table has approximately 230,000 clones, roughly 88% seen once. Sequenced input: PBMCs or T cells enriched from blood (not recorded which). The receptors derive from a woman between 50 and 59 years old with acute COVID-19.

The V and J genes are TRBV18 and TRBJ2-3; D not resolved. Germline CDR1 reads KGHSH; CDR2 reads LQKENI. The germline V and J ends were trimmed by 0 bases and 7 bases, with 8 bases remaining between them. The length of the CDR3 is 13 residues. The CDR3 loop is CASSPPSRNTQYF. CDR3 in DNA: TGTGCCAGCTCACCACCTTCGCGGAATACGCAGTATTTT. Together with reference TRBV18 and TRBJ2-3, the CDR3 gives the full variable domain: NAGVMQNPRHLVRRRGQEARLRCSPMKGHSHVYWYRQLPEEGLKFMVYLQKENIIDESGMPKERFSAEFPKEGPSILRIQQVVRGDSAAYFCASSPPSRNTQYFGPGTRLTVL.

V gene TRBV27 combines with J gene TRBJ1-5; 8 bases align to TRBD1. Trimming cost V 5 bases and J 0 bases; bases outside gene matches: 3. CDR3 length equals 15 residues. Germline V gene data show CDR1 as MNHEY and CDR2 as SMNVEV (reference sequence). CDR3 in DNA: TGTGCCAGCAGTCCGACAGGGGATAGCAATCAGCCCCAGCATTTT. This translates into CASSPTGDSNQPQHF.